This TCR beta chain was sequenced in a study of T-cell reconstitution after alpha-beta-depleted transplantation in children. Findings of the study overall: Surviving recipient T cells and thymic progenitors produced the high day-60 TCRbeta diversity seen in some patients. About two months after transplant, alpha-beta T cells reportedly came from several hundred expanded graft clones. One year after transplant, T-cell counts and diversity came mostly from newly produced T cells.

Germline values: CDR1 SGHRS, CDR2 YFSETQ. CDR3 length: 21 amino acids. Trimming took 1 base from V and 5 from J; bases not matched to a gene: 22. This sample's TCRbeta library carried unique molecular identifier barcodes. TCRdb reprocessed the PCR reads with MiXCR, giving one entry per CDR3 protein. Counted here are around 500,000 distinct CDR3 sequences, under 25% occurring once; the ten biggest clones make up roughly 14%. This clonotype was counted only a few times. The antigen is unknown. Specimen: PBMCs, mostly from graft donor cells, collected 360 days after TCRalphabeta/CD19-depleted stem cell transplant. The TCR was taken from a boy under two years old who had a stem cell transplant for acute myeloid leukemia, so the T cells may come from the graft donor. The chain joins TRBV5-1 to TRBJ2-2, with TRBD1 matching 8 bases. CDR3 nucleotide sequence: TGCGCCAGCAGCTTGTACGCAGGGGGCGAGTCGATAAGAAAGCGGACCGGGGAGCTGTTTTTT. Translated, it gives CASSLYAGGESIRKRTGELFF.